This T cell receptor beta chain was documented in a study of shared clonotypes between healthy human individuals. Study observations and caveats: Sequencing of the sorted subsets was shown by rarefaction to be incomplete despite large depth.

As regards this clone: Its antigen is not known.

Sorted-subset replicate PCRs used approximately 190 ng of genomic DNA. This amount corresponded to 30,000 to 35,000 T cell genomes. The table came from immunoSEQ multiplex PCR; TCRdb's copy has only in-frame clones and leaves some out. The sample has 2 million to 2.5 million clones, just over 90% seen once. The TCR originated in a man between 18 and 35 years old in good health. Some clones in this sample may be carry-over from other donors' samples. Sequenced input: naive CD4+ T cells from PBMCs. As for subset: CD45RA+ positively selected.

The CDR3 spells CASSWPNGGGRRNQPQHF. The CDR3 DNA sequence: TGTGCCAGCAGCTGGCCCAACGGGGGGGGTCGGCGCAATCAGCCCCAGCATTTT. This chain links TRBV5-7 with TRBJ1-5; a possible D gene is TRBD1 (5 bases). TRBV5-7 is reported as an ORF; its role is uncertain. The CDR3 contains 18 residues. V was cut by 3 bases and J by 2 bases, with 21 bases left in between.